This T cell receptor (beta chain) appears in the sequencing data of a study of low-dose radiotherapy and immunotherapy resistance in tumors. Study summary: The study delivered 0.5 Gy per fraction every 2 weeks to Cohort 1, totaling 6.5 Gy. Participants were given intravenous cyclophosphamide 200 mg/m2 every two weeks, one day before radiation and immunotherapy. Treatment of Cohort 2 consisted of 1 Gy per fraction every two weeks, amounting to 13 Gy over 26 weeks.

Time point noted: after trial treatment. Treatment of the sample: LDRT plus nivolumab, ipilimumab, low-dose cyclophosphamide and aspirin (RACIN trial). This clonotype was seen at least ten times. Germline values: CDR1 LNHDA, CDR2 SQIVND (reference sequence). V lost 1 base, J lost 5 bases, and 13 bases lay in between. This CDR3 comprises 15 residues. First-strand cDNA used TRAV- and TRBV-specific primers, covering alpha and beta chains. The PCR that amplified TCRs ran for around 21 cycles, relying on a constant-region primer and a V-primer adapter. Using its own MiXCR run on the reads, TCRdb lists one record per CDR3 protein. The sample holds about 97,000 distinct CDR3 sequences; around 20% are singletons and the top ten take roughly 4.3%.

The sample here was PBMCs, taken after low-dose radiotherapy plus immunotherapy. The chain couples TRBV19 to TRBJ2-3; D perhaps matches TRBD1 (5 bases). The sequence came from a male donor with prostate cancer. The CDR3 protein is CASSIGQGDVDTQYF. The CDR3 DNA sequence: TGTGCCAGTAGTATAGGGCAGGGCGACGTAGATACGCAGTATTTT.